This TCR beta chain appears in the sequencing data of a study of T-cell reconstitution after alpha-beta-depleted transplantation in children. Using unique molecular identifiers, the investigators prepared the TCRbeta library. TCRdb independently ran MiXCR on the PCR reads; one entry per CDR3 protein. The sample yields hundreds of thousands of distinct CDR3 sequences, approximately 10% seen once. V lost 1 base, J lost 4 bases, and 9 bases stayed unmatched. Germline V gene lookup returns CDR1 SGHRS and CDR2 YFSETQ. The CDR3 loop spans 18 amino acids. This clonotype was seen only a few times. The sequence was collected from a human donor who donated a stem cell graft to a child with acute myeloid leukemia. Sequences were derived from PBMCs from the stem cell graft donor, sampled from the stem cell graft. This chain connects TRBV5-1 to TRBJ2-6, with 9 nucleotides matching TRBD1. The CDR3 reads CASSLYLQGAEGANVLTF. CDR3 nucleotides: TGCGCCAGCAGCTTGTACCTACAGGGGGCGGAAGGGGCCAACGTCCTGACTTTC.